This T cell receptor (beta chain) appears in the sequencing data of a study of blood T cells in healthy people across ages. Turning to the study itself: Template switching captured about one barcoded beta molecule per two T cells.

The germline V and J ends were trimmed by 0 bases and 7 bases, with 19 bases remaining between them. Germline CDR1 MNHEY, CDR2 SVGAGI. The CDR3 has 16 amino acids. Study-wide results and limits: Per-million-T-cell TCR beta diversity fell roughly linearly with age.

Concerning this clonotype: Its specificity is unknown.

PBMCs, at least 7 million per sample, were isolated. Through a sample-barcoded 5' primer and a J-beta primer mix, a second PCR was run for roughly 7 to 12 cycles. TCRdb analysed the 5' RACE reads with MiXCR anew, one entry per CDR3 protein. Of about a million distinct CDR3 sequences detected, 30% to 40% appear once; the ten largest clones hold roughly 14%. The specimen sequenced was blood. This TCR derives from a young man in good health. This sequence joins TRBV6-5 and TRBJ2-7; D may be TRBD1 (5 bases). CDR3 residues: CASSYSSRGRVNEQYF. CDR3 coding DNA: TGTGCCAGCAGTTACTCGAGTCGCGGCAGGGTCAATGAGCAGTACTTC.